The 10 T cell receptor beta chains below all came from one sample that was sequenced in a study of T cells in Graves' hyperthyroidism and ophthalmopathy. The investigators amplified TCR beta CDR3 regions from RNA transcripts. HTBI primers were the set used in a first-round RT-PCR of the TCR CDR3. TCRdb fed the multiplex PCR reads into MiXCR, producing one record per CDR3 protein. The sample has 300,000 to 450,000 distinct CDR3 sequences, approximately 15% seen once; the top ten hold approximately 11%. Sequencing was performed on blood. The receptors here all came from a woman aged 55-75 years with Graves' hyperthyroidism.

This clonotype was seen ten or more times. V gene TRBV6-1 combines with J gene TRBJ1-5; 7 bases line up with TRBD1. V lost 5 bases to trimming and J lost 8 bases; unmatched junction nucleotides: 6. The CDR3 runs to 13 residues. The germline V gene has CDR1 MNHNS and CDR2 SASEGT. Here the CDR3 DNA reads TGTGCCAGCAGTTGGACAGGTGAGGAGCCCCAGCATTTT. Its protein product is CASSWTGEEPQHF.

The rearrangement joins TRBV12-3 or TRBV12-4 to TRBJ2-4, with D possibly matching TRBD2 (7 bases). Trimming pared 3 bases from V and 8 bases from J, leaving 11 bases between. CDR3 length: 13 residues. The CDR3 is CASSLGEGDIQYF. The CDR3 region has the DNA TGTGCCAGCAGTTTGGGGGAGGGGGACATTCAGTACTTC.

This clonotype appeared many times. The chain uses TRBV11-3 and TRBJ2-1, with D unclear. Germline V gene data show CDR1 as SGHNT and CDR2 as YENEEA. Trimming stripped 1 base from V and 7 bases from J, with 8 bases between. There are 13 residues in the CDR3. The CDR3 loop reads CASSLGPSNEQFF. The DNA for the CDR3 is TGTGCCAGCAGCTTAGGGCCCTCGAATGAGCAGTTCTTC.

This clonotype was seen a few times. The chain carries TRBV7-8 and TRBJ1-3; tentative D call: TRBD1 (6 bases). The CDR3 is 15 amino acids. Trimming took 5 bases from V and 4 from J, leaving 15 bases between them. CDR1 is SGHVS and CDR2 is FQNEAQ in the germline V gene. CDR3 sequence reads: CASSRRGARGNTIYF. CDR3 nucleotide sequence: TGTGCCAGCAGCCGTCGGGGGGCGCGGGGAAACACCATATATTTT.

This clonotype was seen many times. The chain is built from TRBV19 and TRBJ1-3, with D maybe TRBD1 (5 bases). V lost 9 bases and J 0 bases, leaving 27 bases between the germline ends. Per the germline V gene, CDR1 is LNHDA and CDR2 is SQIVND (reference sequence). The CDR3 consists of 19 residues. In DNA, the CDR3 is TGTGCCAGCCAACACCGGGGACGACAGCCCTTCCTCTCTGGAAACACCATATATTTT. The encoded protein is CASQHRGRQPFLSGNTIYF.

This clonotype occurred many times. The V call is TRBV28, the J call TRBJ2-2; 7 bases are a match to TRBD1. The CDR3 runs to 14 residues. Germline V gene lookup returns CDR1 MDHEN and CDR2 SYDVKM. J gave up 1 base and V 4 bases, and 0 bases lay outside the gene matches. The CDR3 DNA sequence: TGTGCCAGCAGTTCAGGGGGGAACACCGGGGAGCTGTTTTTT. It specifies CASSSGGNTGELFF.

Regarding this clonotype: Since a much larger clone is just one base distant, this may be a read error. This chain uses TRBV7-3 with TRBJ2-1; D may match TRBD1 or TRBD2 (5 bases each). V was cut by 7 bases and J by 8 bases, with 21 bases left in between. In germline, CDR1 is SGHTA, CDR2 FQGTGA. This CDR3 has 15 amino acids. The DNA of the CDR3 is TGTGCCAGCAACTCCCGTCGAGGGGTTGGCGATGAGCAGTTCTTC. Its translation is CASNSRRGVGDEQFF.

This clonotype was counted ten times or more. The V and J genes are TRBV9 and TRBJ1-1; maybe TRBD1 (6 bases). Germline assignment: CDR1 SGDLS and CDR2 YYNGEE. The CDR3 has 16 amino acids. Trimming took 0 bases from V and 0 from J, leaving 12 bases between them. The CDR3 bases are TGTGCCAGCAGCGTAGATGCAGGGGCGATGAACACTGAAGCTTTCTTT. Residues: CASSVDAGAMNTEAFF.

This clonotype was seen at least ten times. Written as DNA, the CDR3 is TGCAGCGTCCGACTTAACACTGAAGCTTTCTTT. This translates into CSVRLNTEAFF. The chain joins TRBV29-1 to TRBJ1-1; D is uncertain. Germline V CDR1 and CDR2: SQVTM, ANQGSEA. V was cut by 6 bases and J by 2 bases, with 7 bases left in between. The CDR3 extends over 11 amino acids.

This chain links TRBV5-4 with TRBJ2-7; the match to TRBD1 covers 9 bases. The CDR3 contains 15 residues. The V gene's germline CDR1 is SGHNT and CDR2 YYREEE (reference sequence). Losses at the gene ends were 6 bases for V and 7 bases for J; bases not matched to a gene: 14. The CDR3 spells CASTPGGTGLSEQYF. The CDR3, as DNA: TGTGCCAGCACCCCAGGTGGGACAGGGCTAAGTGAGCAGTACTTC.